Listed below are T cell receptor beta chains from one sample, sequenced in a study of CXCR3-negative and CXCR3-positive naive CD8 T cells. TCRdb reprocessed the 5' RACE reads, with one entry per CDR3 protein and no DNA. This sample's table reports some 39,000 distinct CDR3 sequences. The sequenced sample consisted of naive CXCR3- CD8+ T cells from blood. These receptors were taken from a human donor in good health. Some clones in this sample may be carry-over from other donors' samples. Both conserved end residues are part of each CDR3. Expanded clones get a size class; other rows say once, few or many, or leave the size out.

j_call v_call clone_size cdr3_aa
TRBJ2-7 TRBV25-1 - CASSESLGTFHEQYF
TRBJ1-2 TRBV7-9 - CASSLSVLGWGGYTF
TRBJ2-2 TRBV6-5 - CASSYLLAETGELFF
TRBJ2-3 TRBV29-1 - CSGVPYLASTDTQYF
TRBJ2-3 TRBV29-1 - CSVDSTGTGRPDTQYF
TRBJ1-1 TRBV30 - CAWAGRYLNTEAFF
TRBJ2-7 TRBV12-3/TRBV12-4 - CASSWGTGGSEQYF
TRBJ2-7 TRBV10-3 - CASDRASYEQYF
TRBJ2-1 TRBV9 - CASSEGQGPYNEQFF
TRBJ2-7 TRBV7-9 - CASSIDRGGEQYF
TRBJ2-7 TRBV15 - CATSSGTGGSYEQYF
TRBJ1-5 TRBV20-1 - CSARETYDNQPQHF
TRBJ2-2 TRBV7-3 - CASSLTFGGGLNTGELFF
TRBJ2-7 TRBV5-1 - CASSFLGAKGTYEQYF
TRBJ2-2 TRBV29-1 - CSFRRSPDTGELFF
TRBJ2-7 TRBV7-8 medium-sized CASSLGQGDYEQYF
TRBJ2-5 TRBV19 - CASTERGTSQETQYF
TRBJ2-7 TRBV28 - CASSLGTGGYEQYF
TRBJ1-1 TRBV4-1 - CASSQGDSLVTEAFF
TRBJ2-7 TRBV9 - CASGSGEESYEQYF
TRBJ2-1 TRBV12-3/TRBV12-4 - CASTLIGDSYNEQFF
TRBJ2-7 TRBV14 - CASSVNPYEQYF
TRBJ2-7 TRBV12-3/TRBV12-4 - CASSFGSHEQYF
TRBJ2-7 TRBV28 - CASSFTGNSYEQYF
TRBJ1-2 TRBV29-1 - CSVADSYGYTF
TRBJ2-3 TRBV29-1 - CSVEDWSGSSTDTQYF
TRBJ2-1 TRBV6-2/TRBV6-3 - CASSYWNPADEQFF
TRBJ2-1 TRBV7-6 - CASSSSQGGYNEQFF
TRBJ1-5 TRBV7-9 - CASSLADRGKDGNQPQHF
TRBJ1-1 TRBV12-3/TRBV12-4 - CASSYEMNTEAFF
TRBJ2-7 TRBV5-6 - CASSLVADNYEQYF
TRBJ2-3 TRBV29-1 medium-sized CSVPGEGTDTQYF
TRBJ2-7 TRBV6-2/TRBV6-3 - CASGGLADFYEQYF
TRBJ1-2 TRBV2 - CASETGQGIWGGGYTF
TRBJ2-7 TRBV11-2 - CASSYGARRNEQYF
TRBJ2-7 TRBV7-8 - CASRPTAGASAYEQYF